The 21 T cell receptor beta chains below were found in one sample sequenced in a study of T cell repertoires in cytomegalovirus infection. In TCRdb, the reads were re-called with MiXCR into one record per CDR3 protein. The sample lists roughly 500,000 distinct CDR3 sequences; 33% were seen once. Their antigen targets remain unknown. The material was cultured PBMCs, obtained from culture after CMV antigen stimulation. These receptors all come from a human donor in good health (CMV status not recorded). Some clones in this sample may be carry-over from other donors' samples.

The table lists this clonotype with a few counts. The chain employs TRBV20-1 and TRBJ1-2, with 8 bases lining up with TRBD1. CDR1 DFQATT and CDR2 SNEGSKA come from the germline V gene (reference sequence). J gave up 3 bases and V 6 bases, and 9 bases lay outside the gene matches. CDR3 length: 14 amino acids. The CDR3 reads CSADRGWMDYGYTF. DNA of the CDR3: TGCAGTGCAGACAGGGGATGGATGGACTATGGCTACACCTTC.

The CDR3 DNA sequence: TGTGCCAGCAGCTTAGTCTCGAGGGGGGCGGGTGAGCAGTACTTC. Residues: CASSLVSRGAGEQYF. The rearrangement uses TRBV7-2 and TRBJ2-7, with D perhaps matching TRBD1 or TRBD2 (6 bases each). With 1 base removed from V and 7 bases from J, the gap between germline ends came to 17 bases. The CDR3 covers 15 residues. The germline CDR1 and CDR2 sequences are SGHTA and FQGNSA.

A few counts support this clonotype. This chain links TRBV6-2 or TRBV6-3 with TRBJ2-1; 14 nucleotides line up with TRBD2. The germline gives CDR1 MNHEY, CDR2 SVGEGT. J lost 6 bases, V lost 6 bases, and 1 base had no gene match. The CDR3 contains 14 residues. CDR3 DNA sequence: TGTGCCAGCAGGACTAGCGGGAGGGGCAATGAGCAGTTCTTC. This codes for CASRTSGRGNEQFF.

This clonotype was observed at least ten times. The gene calls are TRBV12-3 or TRBV12-4 and TRBJ2-3; D uncertain. V gave up 6 bases and J gave up 4 bases, with 11 bases separating them. There are 13 residues in the CDR3. The CDR3 reads CASSLAWADTQYF. CDR3 coding DNA: TGTGCCAGCAGCCTCGCTTGGGCAGATACGCAGTATTTT.

A single count supports this clonotype. This may be a read error, as it is one base from a much larger clone. This chain uses TRBV7-2 with TRBJ2-5; 7 bases match TRBD2. CDR1 is SGHTA, CDR2 FQGNSA, per germline. The CDR3 loop spans 15 amino acids. CDR3 residues: CASSFHRDYQETQCF. The DNA for the CDR3 is TGTGCCAGCAGCTTCCACCGGGACTACCAAGAGACCCAGTGCTTC.

This clonotype has a handful of counts. This rearrangement joins TRBV28 to TRBJ1-2; D is perhaps TRBD1 (6 bases). V was shortened by 3 bases and J by 7 bases, with 30 bases between the two germline ends. CDR1 and CDR2 (germline): MDHEN, SYDVKM. The CDR3 loop spans 19 amino acids. The CDR3 loop is CASSFLLDRDTLSTGGYTF. The CDR3 DNA reads as TGTGCCAGCAGTTTCCTACTTGACCGGGACACTCTCTCTACTGGTGGCTACACCTTC.

This clonotype was observed a few times. This chain links TRBV27 with TRBJ1-2; D gene uncertain. V dropped 6 bases and J dropped 5 bases, with 10 bases sitting between them. The CDR3 loop spans 12 amino acids. Germline V gene data show CDR1 as MNHEY and CDR2 as SMNVEV (reference sequence). The CDR3 spells CASRMGGYGYTF. The DNA for the CDR3 is TGTGCCAGCAGGATGGGAGGATATGGCTACACCTTC.

The CDR3 loop is CASSIDAGTQEQFF. The CDR3 DNA follows: TGTGCCAGTAGTATAGACGCCGGGACTCAAGAGCAGTTCTTC. V usage is TRBV19 and J usage is TRBJ2-1, with D possibly being TRBD2 (6 bases). V was pared by 0 bases and J by 10 bases, with 13 bases between. This CDR3 region has 14 residues. The germline V gene encodes CDR1 LNHDA and CDR2 SQIVND (reference sequence).

This clonotype came up a few times. V is TRBV7-2 and J is TRBJ2-2; perhaps TRBD2 as D (6 bases). The V gene lost 2 bases and the J gene lost 3 bases, with 10 bases spanning the gap. This CDR3 contains 15 residues. Germline loops: CDR1 SGHTA, CDR2 FQGNSA. The CDR3 nucleotides are TGTGCCAGCAGCTTATCTGCGGGATACACCGGGGAGCTGTTTTTT. It specifies CASSLSAGYTGELFF.

This clonotype was picked up one time. The V gene is TRBV20-1, the J gene TRBJ2-3; D ambiguous. Trimming removed 3 bases at V and 0 bases at J, with 13 bases between. This CDR3 region has 15 residues. Germline V gives CDR1 DFQATT, CDR2 SNEGSKA (reference sequence). CDR3: CSASAPWSSTDTQYF. CDR3 nucleotides: TGCAGTGCTAGTGCCCCTTGGTCTAGCACAGATACGCAGTATTTT.

This sequence joins TRBV28 and TRBJ2-1; 7 bases are shared with TRBD1. Germline CDR1 MDHEN, CDR2 SYDVKM. With 6 bases clipped from V and 4 bases from J, the junction kept 3 bases outside the gene matches. This CDR3 spans 13 amino acids. The CDR3 sequence is CASRKQGYNEQFF. The CDR3 nucleotides are TGTGCCAGCAGAAAACAGGGGTACAATGAGCAGTTCTTC.

This clonotype came up a few times. The rearrangement links TRBV7-2 to TRBJ2-7; tentatively, D is TRBD1 or TRBD2 (5 bases each). The germline V gene encodes CDR1 SGHTA and CDR2 FQGNSA. This CDR3 has 15 amino acids. V lost 0 bases and J 1 base, leaving 10 bases between the germline ends. CDR3: CASSLAGTPSYEQYV. CDR3 nucleotide sequence: TGTGCCAGCAGCTTAGCAGGGACCCCTTCCTACGAGCAGTACGTC.

The chain carries TRBV2 and TRBJ1-2; maybe TRBD1 (5 bases). The germline V and J ends were trimmed by 2 bases and 7 bases, with 11 bases remaining between them. The CDR3 extends over 13 amino acids. The germline gives CDR1 SNHLY, CDR2 FYNNEI. This chain's CDR3 is CASSESWTPGYTF. CDR3 in DNA: TGTGCCAGCAGTGAATCTTGGACACCTGGCTACACCTTC.

The chain employs TRBV6-2 or TRBV6-3 and TRBJ2-5; 7 positions agree with TRBD2. J gave up 1 base and V 6 bases, and 5 bases lay outside the gene matches. CDR1 and CDR2 (germline): MNHEY, SVGEGT. CDR3 length: 14 residues. This CDR3 reads CASRRLAVQETQYF. The DNA of the CDR3 is TGTGCCAGCAGACGGCTAGCGGTCCAAGAGACCCAGTACTTC.

This clonotype has more than one count but fewer than ten. CDR3 region: CASSLRFGGQGGDNEQFF. The CDR3 region has the DNA TGTGCCAGCAGTTTGAGGTTTGGCGGACAGGGAGGGGACAATGAGCAGTTCTTC. V gene TRBV27 combines with J gene TRBJ2-1; TRBD1 is a possible D gene (8 bases). The CDR3 runs 18 residues. Germline V CDR1 and CDR2: MNHEY, SMNVEV (reference sequence). Trimming pared 3 bases from V and 5 bases from J, leaving 23 bases between.

The CDR3 reads CASRGTGGLNQPQHF. The CDR3 DNA reads TGTGCCAGCAGGGGGACAGGGGGGCTCAATCAGCCCCAGCATTTT. The chain carries TRBV6-6 and TRBJ1-5, with 11 positions matching TRBD1. V lost 6 bases, J lost 3 bases, and 4 bases stayed unmatched. This CDR3 region has 15 residues. Germline V gene lookup returns CDR1 MNHNY and CDR2 SVGAGI (reference sequence).

The rearrangement links TRBV19 to TRBJ2-1; possibly TRBD2 for D (6 bases). CDR3 length: 14 residues. Trimming removed 4 bases at V and 6 bases at J, with 13 bases between. Germline values: CDR1 LNHDA, CDR2 SQIVND (reference sequence). The CDR3: CASSRGEPFNEQFF. As DNA, the CDR3 is TGTGCCAGTAGTAGGGGGGAGCCCTTCAATGAGCAGTTCTTC.

Remarks on this clonotype: The junction does not match germline at one end; this may be a read error. The genes are TRBV29-1 and TRBJ2-1; D tentatively reads TRBD1 or TRBD2 (5 bases each). CDR1 is SQVTM and CDR2 is ANQGSEA in the germline V gene. CDR3 length: 12 residues. CDR3 nucleotides: TGCAGCGTTGAAGATCAGGGCGGAGGTACGCTCTTC. Its protein product is CSVEDQGGGTLF.

The chain employs TRBV12-3 or TRBV12-4 and TRBJ2-1; D possibly corresponds to TRBD1 (6 bases). The CDR3 spans 12 residues. V dropped 5 bases and J dropped 9 bases, with 11 bases sitting between them. The CDR3 DNA reads as TGTGCCAGCAGTGTAACAGGGACTGAGCAGTTCTTC. This sequence encodes CASSVTGTEQFF.

As concerns this clonotype: A read error is possible here, since a much larger clone lies one base away. The genes are TRBV7-6 and TRBJ2-3; D ambiguous. CDR3 length equals 13 residues. Germline-derived CDR1 and CDR2 are SGHVS and FNYEAQ. The DNA for the CDR3 is TGTGCCAGCAAACCCCTTAGCACAGATACGCGGTATTTT. It translates to CASKPLSTDTRYF.

The rearrangement links TRBV28 to TRBJ2-5, with D perhaps TRBD2 (5 bases). Germline V lookup: CDR1 MDHEN, CDR2 SYDVKM. With 7 bases removed from V and 6 bases from J, the gap between germline ends came to 24 bases. The CDR3 runs to 16 residues. CDR3 in DNA: TGTGCCAGCAAGGCGAGCGGTACGAACGAGAGGAAGACCCAGTACTTC. Its translation: CASKASGTNERKTQYF.